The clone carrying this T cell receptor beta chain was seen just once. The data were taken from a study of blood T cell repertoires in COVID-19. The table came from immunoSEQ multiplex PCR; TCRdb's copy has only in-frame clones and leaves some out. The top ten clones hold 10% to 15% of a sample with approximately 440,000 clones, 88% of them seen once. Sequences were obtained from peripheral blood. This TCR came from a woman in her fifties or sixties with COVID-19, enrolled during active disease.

Here the CDR3 reads CATSEAKGGDQPQHF. The CDR3 nucleotides read TGTGCCACCAGTGAGGCGAAGGGGGGGGATCAGCCCCAGCATTTT. The chain has TRBV24-1 and TRBJ1-5, with D tentatively TRBD1 (6 bases). The V end was cut by 4 bases, the J end by 5 bases, with 14 bases between. The CDR3 spans 15 residues. CDR1 and CDR2 from the germline V gene are KGHDR and SFDVKD.